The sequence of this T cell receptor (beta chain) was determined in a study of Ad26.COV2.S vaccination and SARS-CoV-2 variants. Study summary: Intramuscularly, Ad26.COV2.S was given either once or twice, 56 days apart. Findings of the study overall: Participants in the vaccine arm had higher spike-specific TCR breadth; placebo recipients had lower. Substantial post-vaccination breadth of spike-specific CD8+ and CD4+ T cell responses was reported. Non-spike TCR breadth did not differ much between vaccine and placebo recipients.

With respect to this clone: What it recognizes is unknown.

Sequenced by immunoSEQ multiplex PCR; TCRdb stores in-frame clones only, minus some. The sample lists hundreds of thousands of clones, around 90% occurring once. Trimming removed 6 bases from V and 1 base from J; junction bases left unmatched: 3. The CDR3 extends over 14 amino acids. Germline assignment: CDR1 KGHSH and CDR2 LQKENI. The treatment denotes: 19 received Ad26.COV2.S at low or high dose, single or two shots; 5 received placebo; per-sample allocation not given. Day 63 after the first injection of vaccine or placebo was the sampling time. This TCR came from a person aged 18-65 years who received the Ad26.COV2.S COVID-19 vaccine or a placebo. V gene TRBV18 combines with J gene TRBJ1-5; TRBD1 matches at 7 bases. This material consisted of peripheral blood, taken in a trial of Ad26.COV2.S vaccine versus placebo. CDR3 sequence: CASSWGQSNQPQHF. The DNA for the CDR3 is TGTGCCAGCTCTTGGGGACAGAGCAATCAGCCCCAGCATTTT.